A single sample is the source of the 13 T cell receptor beta chains below, sequenced in a study of blood T cell repertoires in COVID-19. Method: immunoSEQ multiplex PCR; TCRdb's copy keeps in-frame clones and lacks some. This sample has 250,000 or so clones, with approximately 90% found just once. The sample comprised PBMCs or T cells enriched from blood (not recorded which). The receptors come from a woman aged 25 to 39 with acute COVID-19.

The rearrangement links TRBV7-6 to TRBJ1-2; possible D gene TRBD1, 6 bases. This CDR3 contains 10 residues. The V gene lost 9 bases and the J gene lost 10 bases, with 12 bases spanning the gap. The germline V gene encodes CDR1 SGHVS and CDR2 FNYEAQ. The CDR3 loop is CASGTGNYTF. In DNA form, the CDR3 reads TGTGCCAGTGGAACAGGGAACTACACCTTC.

The rearrangement uses TRBV2 and TRBJ1-4; 9 bases agree with TRBD1. V lost 8 bases to trimming and J lost 0 bases; unmatched junction nucleotides: 10. CDR3 length: 17 residues. CDR1 and CDR2 (germline): SNHLY, FYNNEI. The CDR3 DNA is TGTGCCAGCGGAGGGGACAGGGAACAGTCAACTAATGAAAAACTGTTTTTT. Translation: CASGGDREQSTNEKLFF.

This clone was observed a handful of times. The chain combines TRBV27 with TRBJ2-7; 9 bases match TRBD2. Germline lookup yields CDR1 MNHEY and CDR2 SMNVEV (reference sequence). The CDR3 sequence is 15 residues long. J gave up 5 bases and V 5 bases, and 10 bases lay outside the gene matches. The CDR3 loop reads CASSHASGINDEQYF. The CDR3 nucleotides are TGTGCCAGCAGTCATGCTAGCGGGATTAACGACGAGCAGTACTTC.

The J gene is TRBJ1-6, the V gene TRBV3-1 (or the pseudogene TRBV3-2), with TRBD1 matching 9 bases. The CDR3 has 16 amino acids. In germline, CDR1 is LGHDT, CDR2 YNNKEL (reference sequence). After removal of 4 bases from V and 5 bases from J, the junction contained 6 bases not matched to a gene. The CDR3 sequence: CASSLTGGRDNSPLHF. In nucleotides, the CDR3 is TGTGCCAGCAGCCTAACAGGGGGCAGGGATAATTCACCCCTCCACTTT.

The rearrangement links TRBV14 to TRBJ2-1; the match to TRBD2 covers 8 bases. V lost 0 bases and J lost 8; bases outside the gene matches: 15. The CDR3 has 18 amino acids. CDR1 is SGHDN, CDR2 FVKESK, per germline. The CDR3 coding sequence is TGTGCCAGCAGCCAAGATGAAGGTCTCACGGGAGGGTGGGATGAGCAGTTCTTC. Protein sequence: CASSQDEGLTGGWDEQFF.

Details on this clone: The identical CDR3 is also encoded by other nucleotide sequences in the sample. The V call is TRBV28, the J call TRBJ1-5; D unresolved. Germline CDR1 reads MDHEN; CDR2 reads SYDVKM. The V gene lost 6 bases and the J gene lost 3 bases, with 6 bases spanning the gap. The CDR3 sequence is 12 residues long. The CDR3 DNA sequence: TGTGCCAGCAGACAGACCAATCAGCCCCAGCATTTT. Its translation is CASRQTNQPQHF.

The DNA of the CDR3 is TGTGCCAGCAGTTTCGCCAGGGACAATGAGCAGTTCTTC. It translates to CASSFARDNEQFF. The rearrangement links TRBV12-3 or TRBV12-4 to TRBJ2-1; D perhaps matches TRBD1 (5 bases). The CDR3 totals 13 residues. The V end lost 3 bases, the J end lost 5 bases, and 8 bases lay between the germline ends.

The chain employs TRBV2 and TRBJ1-2; TRBD1 might be the D (5 bases). From germline, CDR1 is SNHLY and CDR2 FYNNEI. Trimming stripped 1 base from V and 5 bases from J, with 14 bases between. The CDR3 length is 15 residues. This chain's CDR3 is CASSEVTGGLYGYTF. The CDR3 DNA reads as TGTGCCAGCAGTGAAGTTACAGGCGGCTTATATGGCTACACCTTC.

This clone was seen a few times. The chain recombines TRBV9 with TRBJ2-2; 13 nucleotides align to TRBD2. J gave up 6 bases and V 1 base, and 6 bases lay outside the gene matches. CDR3 length equals 17 residues. Germline V lookup: CDR1 SGDLS, CDR2 YYNGEE. CDR3 sequence reads: CASSVTSGRALPGELFF. As DNA, the CDR3 is TGTGCCAGCAGCGTAACTAGCGGGAGGGCTCTTCCCGGGGAGCTGTTTTTT.

CDR3 residues: CASSYSNQPQHF. CDR3 nucleotide sequence: TGTGCCAGCAGCTATAGCAATCAGCCCCAGCATTTT. V and J are TRBV28 and TRBJ1-5, with D unclear. This CDR3 region has 12 residues. The V gene lost 6 bases and the J gene lost 0 bases, with 3 bases spanning the gap. CDR1 MDHEN and CDR2 SYDVKM come from the germline V gene.

This clone was seen a single time. J is TRBJ2-7 and V is TRBV4-3, with 10 bases matching TRBD2. The CDR3 has 15 residues. V lost 6 bases to trimming and J lost 0 bases; unmatched junction nucleotides: 5. Germline lookup yields CDR1 LGHNA and CDR2 YSLEER. This chain's CDR3 is CASSSIAGGSYEQYF. The DNA of the CDR3 is TGCGCCAGCAGTTCCATAGCGGGAGGCTCCTACGAGCAGTACTTC.

This chain connects TRBV9 to TRBJ2-3; a possible D gene is TRBD2 (6 bases). In germline, CDR1 is SGDLS, CDR2 YYNGEE. This CDR3 contains 15 residues. Trimming removed 3 bases from V and 0 bases from J, with 11 bases in between. CDR3 nucleotide sequence: TGTGCCAGCAGCGACCGGGACTTTAGCACAGATACGCAGTATTTT. Amino acid sequence: CASSDRDFSTDTQYF.

The chain combines TRBV19 with TRBJ2-6; a possible D gene is TRBD2 (5 bases). The CDR3 extends over 14 amino acids. Per germline, CDR1 LNHDA and CDR2 SQIVND (reference sequence). V lost 9 bases to trimming and J lost 3 bases, with 12 bases between them. The CDR3 loop reads CASLDEGGANVLTF. For the CDR3, the DNA is TGTGCCAGCCTCGATGAGGGTGGGGCCAACGTCCTGACTTTC. The complete variable domain, with remaining parts taken from reference TRBV19 and TRBJ2-6, reads DGGITQSPKYLFRKEGQNVTLSCEQNLNHDAMYWYRQDPGQGLRLIYYSQIVNDFQKGDIAEGYSVSREKKESFPLTVTSAQKNPTAFYLCASLDEGGANVLTFGAGSRLTVL.